These 31 T cell receptor beta chains came from one sample sequenced in a study of regulatory T cells in long-lasting Graves disease. Documented time point: persistent/refractory GD, antithyroid drugs over 5 years with positive TRAb. From PBMCs, RNA was extracted and then used to make the TCR library. For TCR beta, libraries came from iRepertoire HTBI primers and Arm-PCR of CDR3 regions. Each CDR3 protein is one row after TCRdb ran MiXCR on the multiplex PCR reads. Among hundreds of thousands of distinct CDR3 sequences listed, less than 25% were seen once. Sample: peripheral blood mononuclear cells (PBMCs), taken when the disease was refractory, from a patient treated with antithyroid drugs. The receptors here all came from a female donor with Graves disease.

This clonotype was counted many times. The V gene is TRBV29-1, the J gene TRBJ2-5, with 10 nucleotides matching TRBD1. The germline gives CDR1 SQVTM, CDR2 ANQGSEA. The J segment lost 3 bases and the V segment lost 8 bases, leaving 9 bases of the junction unmatched. The CDR3 extends over 14 amino acids. CDR3 nucleotides: TGCAGCTGTTGGGGGACAGGGGTTGAAGAGACCCAGTACTTC. It yields the protein CSCWGTGVEETQYF.

The chain joins TRBV7-9 to TRBJ2-7, with TRBD2 as a possible D gene (6 bases). Germline lookup yields CDR1 SEHNR and CDR2 FQNEAQ (reference sequence). The CDR3 is 17 residues long. V dropped 5 bases and J dropped 1 base, with 21 bases sitting between them. The CDR3 DNA is TGTGCCAGCAGCGGGGGGTTGTACTCCGCGGTGTCCTACGAGCAGTACTTC. Protein product: CASSGGLYSAVSYEQYF.

This clonotype was recorded a few times. The V gene is TRBV5-1, the J gene TRBJ1-1; D may be TRBD1 (5 bases). Germline V gene lookup returns CDR1 SGHRS and CDR2 YFSETQ. V was shortened by 1 base and J by 3 bases, with 13 bases between the two germline ends. The CDR3 is made up of 15 amino acids. The DNA of the CDR3 is TGCGCCAGCAGCTTGCGCATAGGAGGGGACACTGAAGCTTTCTTT. It is translated as CASSLRIGGDTEAFF.

This clonotype was counted only a few times. V and J are TRBV6-1 and TRBJ2-1; TRBD2 matches 10 bases. With V trimmed by 2 bases and J by 7 bases, 11 bases remained unmatched. CDR1 is MNHNS and CDR2 is SASEGT in the germline V gene. This CDR3 has 17 residues. The CDR3 DNA is TGTGCCAGCAGTGAAAAGGGCCCGGGACTAGCGATGAATGAGCAGTTCTTC. This encodes CASSEKGPGLAMNEQFF.

In this sample, this clonotype turned up many times. The chain links TRBV27 to TRBJ2-5; 8 bases align to TRBD1. The CDR3 contains 15 residues. Trimming cost V 5 bases and J 5 bases; bases outside gene matches: 10. Germline V gives CDR1 MNHEY, CDR2 SMNVEV (reference sequence). The CDR3 coding sequence is TGTGCCAGCAGTCTCCGGACAGGGAGCCCTGAGACCCAGTACTTC. Translated: CASSLRTGSPETQYF.

Many counts were recorded for this clonotype. This chain connects TRBV7-9 to TRBJ2-7; TRBD1 is a possible D gene (6 bases). V was clipped by 4 bases and J by 3 bases, with 16 bases between them. Looked up from germline, CDR1 is SEHNR and CDR2 is FQNEAQ (reference sequence). The CDR3 runs 15 residues. DNA for the CDR3: TGTGCCAGCAGCTCCCAAGGACAGACGAACTACGAGCAGTACTTC. It is translated as CASSSQGQTNYEQYF.

This chain connects TRBV25-1 to TRBJ2-2; D not certain. The V end was cut by 3 bases, the J end by 4 bases, with 9 bases between. The CDR3 is made up of 14 amino acids. Germline values: CDR1 MGHDK, CDR2 SYGVNS. CDR3 sequence (DNA): TGTGCCAGCAGTGAGAACAGCAGCACCGGGGAGCTGTTTTTT. This sequence encodes CASSENSSTGELFF.

Many counts were recorded for this clonotype. The V and J genes are TRBV5-1 and TRBJ2-7, with D possibly being TRBD1 or TRBD2 (5 bases each). V was pared by 0 bases and J by 7 bases, with 11 bases between. This CDR3 is 13 amino acids long. Germline V CDR1 and CDR2: SGHRS, YFSETQ. The CDR3 nucleotides read TGCGCCAGCAGCTTGGCGGGGACGGGTGAGCAGTACTTC. This sequence encodes CASSLAGTGEQYF.

This clonotype was found a few times. This sequence joins TRBV6-1 and TRBJ1-5; D is uncertain. Trimming stripped 3 bases from V and 4 bases from J, with 7 bases between. The CDR3 is 13 amino acids. Germline assignment: CDR1 MNHNS and CDR2 SASEGT. CDR3 bases: TGTGCCAGCAGTGAGGCAAAAAATCAGCCCCAGCATTTT. This translates into CASSEAKNQPQHF.

This clonotype was seen at least ten times. J is TRBJ2-5 and V is TRBV4-2; tentatively, D is TRBD2 (6 bases). The CDR3 spans 17 residues. Trimming took off 5 bases at V and 4 bases at J, with 23 bases between the two ends. In germline, CDR1 is LGHNA, CDR2 YNFKEQ. The CDR3 DNA reads TGTGCCAGCAGCTTTGAGTTGCTAGCGAACCTGCCAGAGACCCAGTACTTC. Its translation is CASSFELLANLPETQYF.

The chain joins TRBV28 to TRBJ2-3, with 13 bases aligning to TRBD2. The V segment lost 7 bases and the J segment 5 bases; nucleotides outside the gene matches: 9. CDR1 and CDR2 from the germline V gene are MDHEN and SYDVKM. The CDR3 is 16 amino acids. The CDR3 nucleotides are TGTGCCAGCAAGCGGGGACTAGCGGGAAATGGAGATACGCAGTATTTT. Its translation is CASKRGLAGNGDTQYF.

Note on this clonotype: This may be a read error, as it is one base from a much larger clone. The rearrangement uses TRBV6-1 and TRBJ1-5; D is uncertain. CDR1 is MNHNS and CDR2 is SASEGT in the germline V gene. V was cut by 4 bases and J by 1 base, with 2 bases left in between. The CDR3 loop spans 12 amino acids. The CDR3 is CASSASNQPQHF. The CDR3, as DNA: TGTGCCAGCAGTGCCAGCAATCAGCCCCAGCATTTT.

V gene TRBV6-5 combines with J gene TRBJ2-4; D is perhaps TRBD1 (7 bases). Per germline, CDR1 MNHEY and CDR2 SVGAGI. The CDR3 covers 16 residues. V was pared by 0 bases and J by 7 bases, with 16 bases between. In DNA form, the CDR3 reads TGTGCCAGCAGTTACTCGGAGGGGGCCCTGGGGAACATTCAGTACTTC. This translates into CASSYSEGALGNIQYF.

Many counts were recorded for this clonotype. This chain connects TRBV28 to TRBJ1-2, with TRBD1 matching over 7 bases. CDR1 MDHEN and CDR2 SYDVKM come from the germline V gene. V lost 4 bases, J lost 3 bases, and 14 bases stayed unmatched. The CDR3 length is 17 residues. The CDR3 region has the DNA TGTGCCAGCAGTTGCTTAGGGGGCGCGTGTGGTTACTATGGCTACACCTTC. It codes for CASSCLGGACGYYGYTF.

The CDR3 DNA follows: TGTGCCAGTAGCGAGAGGGCCGGAGGGCCCAATCAGCCCCAGCATTTT. Protein sequence: CASSERAGGPNQPQHF. J is TRBJ1-5 and V is TRBV19; unclear D gene. CDR1 is LNHDA and CDR2 is SQIVND in the germline V gene (reference sequence). V lost 6 bases and J 3 bases, leaving 18 bases between the germline ends. The CDR3 is 16 amino acids.

This clonotype was seen at least ten times. The chain recombines TRBV28 with TRBJ2-4; 7 bases map to TRBD1. Trimming cost V 3 bases and J 3 bases; bases outside gene matches: 2. The germline CDR1 and CDR2 sequences are MDHEN and SYDVKM. The CDR3 loop spans 14 amino acids. The CDR3: CASSLDRFKNIQYF. CDR3 nucleotides: TGTGCCAGCAGTTTGGACAGGTTCAAAAACATTCAGTACTTC.

This clonotype was recorded many times. The rearrangement links TRBV6-5 to TRBJ2-7, with D unresolved. From germline, CDR1 is MNHEY and CDR2 SVGAGI. The CDR3 is 14 residues long. Trimming stripped 1 base from V and 6 bases from J, with 13 bases between. CDR3 DNA sequence: TGTGCCAGCAGTTACTTACCCGGTACGGGCGAGCAGTACTTC. Its translation: CASSYLPGTGEQYF.

V is TRBV7-2 and J is TRBJ1-1; D possibly corresponds to TRBD1 (6 bases). Germline lookup yields CDR1 SGHTA and CDR2 FQGNSA. Deletions cut 4 bases from V and 8 bases from J, with 14 bases between. The CDR3 sequence is 13 residues long. The CDR3 bases are TGTGCCAGCAGCTCATTGCGGCAGGGGGAAGCTTTCTTT. It yields the protein CASSSLRQGEAFF.

This clonotype showed up many times. This chain joins TRBV27 and TRBJ2-5, with TRBD2 matching over 12 bases. Germline V gives CDR1 MNHEY, CDR2 SMNVEV (reference sequence). This CDR3 region has 17 residues. J was trimmed by 1 base and V by 3 bases; bases with no gene match: 6. The CDR3 nucleotides read TGTGCCAGCAGTTTCCTAGCGGGAGGGCCGCTCCAAGAGACCCAGTACTTC. It specifies CASSFLAGGPLQETQYF.

The rearrangement uses TRBV19 and TRBJ2-7; TRBD1 aligns across 8 bases. The CDR3 covers 14 residues. The J segment lost 4 bases and the V segment lost 5 bases, leaving 7 bases of the junction unmatched. CDR1 is LNHDA, CDR2 SQIVND, per germline (reference sequence). The DNA of the CDR3 is TGTGCCAGTAGTCCCACAGGGGGTTCGTACGAGCAGTACTTC. Its translation: CASSPTGGSYEQYF.

In its sample, this clonotype was seen many times. This chain connects TRBV18 to TRBJ1-2; D uncertain. The CDR3 length is 11 residues. From germline, CDR1 is KGHSH and CDR2 LQKENI. The V and J ends lost 8 bases and 8 bases respectively, with 12 bases between them. CDR3 nucleotide sequence: TGTGCCAGCGGGCTTGGGGTCGGCTACACCTTC. Encoded protein: CASGLGVGYTF.

This clonotype was detected many times. The chain joins TRBV15 to TRBJ1-5, with no clear D. CDR1 LNHNV and CDR2 YYDKDF come from the germline V gene (reference sequence). This CDR3 spans 13 amino acids. Trimming removed 0 bases from V and 4 bases from J, with 4 bases in between. The CDR3 loop is CATSRDPNQPQHF. The CDR3 nucleotides are TGTGCCACCAGCAGAGATCCGAATCAGCCCCAGCATTTT. The full variable domain, in which reference TRBV15 and TRBJ1-5 provide the parts outside the CDR3, is DAMVIQNPRYQVTQFGKPVTLSCSQTLNHNVMYWYQQKSSQAPKLLFHYYDKDFNNEADTPDNFQSRRPNTSFCFLDIRSPGLGDTAMYLCATSRDPNQPQHFGDGTRLSIL.

With respect to this clonotype: This may be a read error, as it is one base from a much larger clone. This chain joins TRBV28 and TRBJ1-2, with D possibly being TRBD1 (5 bases). The germline V gene has CDR1 MDHEN and CDR2 SYDVKM. The V and J ends lost 5 bases and 2 bases respectively, with 12 bases between them. The CDR3 spans 14 residues. This chain's CDR3 is CASSRRQSNYGYTF. The CDR3 DNA follows: TGTGCCAGCAGTCGAAGACAGAGCAACTATGGCTACACCTTC.

This clonotype was detected many times. This chain connects TRBV2 to TRBJ1-2, with 7 positions matching TRBD1. J was trimmed by 0 bases and V by 7 bases; bases with no gene match: 2. Germline loops: CDR1 SNHLY, CDR2 FYNNEI. The CDR3 is 13 residues long. For the CDR3, the DNA is TGTGCCAGCAACGGACAGGCTAACTATGGCTACACCTTC. Residues: CASNGQANYGYTF.

This sequence joins TRBV5-1 and TRBJ1-2; maybe TRBD1 (5 bases). V lost 1 base, J lost 4 bases, and 14 bases lay in between. CDR1 and CDR2 from the germline V gene are SGHRS and YFSETQ. This CDR3 is 15 amino acids long. The CDR3 region has the DNA TGCGCCAGCAGCTTGTTACCGGGACGGGGCTATGGCTACACCTTC. This codes for CASSLLPGRGYGYTF.

This chain connects TRBV28 to TRBJ1-5; possibly TRBD1 for D (5 bases). The germline gives CDR1 MDHEN, CDR2 SYDVKM. This CDR3 spans 13 amino acids. The V and J ends lost 3 bases and 7 bases respectively, with 10 bases between them. The CDR3 coding sequence is TGTGCCAGCAGTTTCCAGGGCGGACAGCCCCAGCATTTT. Its translation is CASSFQGGQPQHF.

This clonotype was recorded many times. The chain couples TRBV20-1 to TRBJ1-2; TRBD1 agrees at 8 bases. The CDR3 is 15 amino acids. Losses at the gene ends were 0 bases for V and 4 bases for J; bases not matched to a gene: 7. The germline gives CDR1 DFQATT, CDR2 SNEGSKA (reference sequence). The CDR3 here is CSARDSAGGTYGYTF. The CDR3 DNA sequence: TGCAGTGCTAGAGATTCGGCAGGGGGCACCTATGGCTACACCTTC.

A note on this clonotype: This may be a read error: a much more frequent sequence differs by one nucleotide. V and J are TRBV11-2 and TRBJ2-7; 7 bases fit TRBD1. The CDR3 runs 14 residues. From germline, CDR1 is SGHAT and CDR2 FQNNGV. CDR3 region: CVSKNHRGSYEQYF. In DNA form, the CDR3 reads TGTGTCAGCAAAAACCACAGGGGATCATACGAGCAGTACTTC.

V is TRBV12-3 or TRBV12-4 and J is TRBJ2-7, with 7 bases identical to TRBD1. CDR3 length equals 15 residues. After removal of 7 bases from V and 6 bases from J, the junction contained 15 bases not matched to a gene. CDR3 residues: CASTPAQGPLSEQYF. The CDR3 DNA reads as TGTGCCAGCACCCCCGCACAGGGGCCTCTCTCCGAGCAGTACTTC.

This clonotype was found many times. The J gene is TRBJ1-1, the V gene TRBV28; no reliable D call. Trimming took 2 bases from V and 8 from J, leaving 12 bases between them. This CDR3 comprises 13 residues. Germline V gives CDR1 MDHEN, CDR2 SYDVKM. The CDR3 spells CASSLGSHLEAFF. The CDR3 DNA reads TGTGCCAGCAGTTTAGGTAGCCACTTGGAAGCTTTCTTT.

The sample holds many counts of this clonotype. The chain joins TRBV28 to TRBJ2-7, with D perhaps TRBD2 (6 bases). Germline CDR1 and CDR2: MDHEN and SYDVKM. This CDR3 region has 15 residues. V was pared by 1 base and J by 7 bases, with 17 bases between. CDR3 amino acids: CASSLLIGRDGEQYF. The CDR3 bases are TGTGCCAGCAGTTTATTAATCGGGCGGGACGGTGAGCAGTACTTC.